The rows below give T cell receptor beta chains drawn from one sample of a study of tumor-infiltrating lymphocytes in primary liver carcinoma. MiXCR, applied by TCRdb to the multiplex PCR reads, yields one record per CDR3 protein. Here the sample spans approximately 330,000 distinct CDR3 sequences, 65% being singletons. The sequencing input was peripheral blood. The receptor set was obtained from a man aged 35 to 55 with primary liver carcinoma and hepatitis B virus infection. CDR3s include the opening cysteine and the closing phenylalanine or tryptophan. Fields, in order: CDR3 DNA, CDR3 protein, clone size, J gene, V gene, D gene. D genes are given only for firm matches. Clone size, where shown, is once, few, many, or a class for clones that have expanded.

CDR3nt: TGTGCCAGCAGCCGGGAAACAGGGGGTAAGAGGGCCGAGCAGTTCTTC
CDR3aa: CASSRETGGKRAEQFF
abundance: many
j_gene: TRBJ2-1
v_gene: TRBV6-5
d_gene: TRBD1

CDR3nt: TGTGCCAGCAGTCGACTAGCGGGAGGGGGTGAGACCCAGTACTTC
CDR3aa: CASSRLAGGGETQYF
abundance: few
j_gene: TRBJ2-5
v_gene: TRBV6-6
d_gene: TRBD2

CDR3nt: TGTGCCAGCGGCTTAAATGCCTACGAGCGGTACTTC
CDR3aa: CASGLNAYERYF
abundance: -
j_gene: TRBJ2-7
v_gene: TRBV11-2
d_gene: -

CDR3nt: TGTGCCAACAGCCGACAACAGGGAGGAGATTCACCCCTCCACTTT
CDR3aa: CANSRQQGGDSPLHF
abundance: -
j_gene: TRBJ1-6
v_gene: TRBV6-5
d_gene: -

CDR3nt: TGTGCCAGCAGCTTAGCGAGGGGCCTAGGCGGGGAGCTGTCTTTT
CDR3aa: CASSLARGLGGELSF
abundance: -
j_gene: TRBJ2-2
v_gene: TRBV11-1
d_gene: -

CDR3nt: TGTGCCAGCAGCTGGTCTGGGAGACACAATGAGCAGTTCTTC
CDR3aa: CASSWSGRHNEQFF
abundance: medium-sized
j_gene: TRBJ2-1
v_gene: TRBV11-2
d_gene: -

CDR3nt: TGTGCCAGCTCACCACCGCTTCTAGCGGTCGGTAATGAGCAGTTCTTC
CDR3aa: CASSPPLLAVGNEQFF
abundance: -
j_gene: TRBJ2-1
v_gene: TRBV18
d_gene: TRBD2

CDR3nt: TGTGCCACCTCTTCCACCTACTATGGCTACACCTTC
CDR3aa: CATSSTYYGYTF
abundance: many
j_gene: TRBJ1-2
v_gene: TRBV25-1
d_gene: -

CDR3nt: TGTGCCGGCAGCTCAAGTCAGGGCCCCTACAATGAGCAGTTCTTC
CDR3aa: CAGSSSQGPYNEQFF
abundance: -
j_gene: TRBJ2-1
v_gene: TRBV11-2
d_gene: -

CDR3nt: TGTGCCAGCAACCAGGGAGTCGGGAACACAGATACGCAGTATTTT
CDR3aa: CASNQGVGNTDTQYF
abundance: -
j_gene: TRBJ2-3
v_gene: TRBV7-9
d_gene: -

CDR3nt: TGTGCCAGCAGCTACGACCACGCGCTACTAGCTGGCTACGAGCAGTACTTC
CDR3aa: CASSYDHALLAGYEQYF
abundance: -
j_gene: TRBJ2-7
v_gene: TRBV11-2
d_gene: -

CDR3nt: TGTGCCAGCAGTGACAACGGACTAGCGAGATACAATGAGCAGTTCTTC
CDR3aa: CASSDNGLARYNEQFF
abundance: many
j_gene: TRBJ2-1
v_gene: TRBV12-3/TRBV12-4
d_gene: TRBD2

CDR3nt: TGTGCCAGCAGCTCAAGACAGTTTCTTGGGAAGACCGGGGACCCGTTTTTT
CDR3aa: CASSSRQFLGKTGDPFF
abundance: -
j_gene: TRBJ2-2
v_gene: TRBV11-2
d_gene: -

CDR3nt: TGTGCCAGCAGCTTAAGCCTGGATACTGACGCTTTCTTT
CDR3aa: CASSLSLDTDAFF
abundance: -
j_gene: TRBJ1-1
v_gene: TRBV11-1
d_gene: -

CDR3nt: TGTGCCAGCAGTTTAGAGGGGGTAGCTTTCTTT
CDR3aa: CASSLEGVAFF
abundance: many
j_gene: TRBJ1-1
v_gene: TRBV12-3/TRBV12-4
d_gene: -

CDR3nt: TGCGCCAGCAGCTTCCGACTCCAGCGGGGGGGGGAGACCCAGTACTTC
CDR3aa: CASSFRLQRGGETQYF
abundance: -
j_gene: TRBJ2-5
v_gene: TRBV5-1
d_gene: TRBD2

CDR3nt: TGTGCCAGTAGCAGAGCGGGCACTACTCGCACAGATACGCAGTATTTT
CDR3aa: CASSRAGTTRTDTQYF
abundance: -
j_gene: TRBJ2-3
v_gene: TRBV19
d_gene: -

CDR3nt: TGTGCCAGCAGCACAACGAAGGGACAGACTCCAGATACGCAATATTTT
CDR3aa: CASSTTKGQTPDTQYF
abundance: -
j_gene: TRBJ2-3
v_gene: TRBV11-2
d_gene: TRBD1

CDR3nt: TGTGCCAGCAGCGTAATGTACGGCGGGGGGCTGTTCTTT
CDR3aa: CASSVMYGGGLFF
abundance: -
j_gene: TRBJ2-2
v_gene: TRBV11-3
d_gene: TRBD2

CDR3nt: TGTGCCAGCAGCCTAGTGGGATGGGAGACTCAGTACTTC
CDR3aa: CASSLVGWETQYF
abundance: -
j_gene: TRBJ2-5
v_gene: TRBV11-2
d_gene: -

CDR3nt: TGTGCCAACAGCTTGGGGACAGGCCTCCAGAAAGAGACCCAGTACTTC
CDR3aa: CANSLGTGLQKETQYF
abundance: -
j_gene: TRBJ2-5
v_gene: TRBV7-9
d_gene: TRBD1

CDR3nt: TGTGCCAGCAGCCCCGGGACAGGGGGCATTAGCAATCAGCCCCAGCATTTT
CDR3aa: CASSPGTGGISNQPQHF
abundance: many
j_gene: TRBJ1-5
v_gene: TRBV11-2
d_gene: TRBD1

CDR3nt: TGCGCCAGCCGTCTAGCGGGAGGGCCGGGGACCCAGTACTTC
CDR3aa: CASRLAGGPGTQYF
abundance: few
j_gene: TRBJ2-5
v_gene: TRBV10-2
d_gene: TRBD2

CDR3nt: TGTGCCAACAGCTTATACGTTGAGCCCCTCGAGCAATACTTC
CDR3aa: CANSLYVEPLEQYF
abundance: -
j_gene: TRBJ2-7
v_gene: TRBV11-2
d_gene: -

CDR3nt: TGTGCCAGCAGCTTTGCAGGGAACACTGAAGCTTTCTTT
CDR3aa: CASSFAGNTEAFF
abundance: many
j_gene: TRBJ1-1
v_gene: TRBV5-6
d_gene: -

CDR3nt: TGTGCCAGCGGTAAGGGACTACGAACCTACAATGAGCAGTTCTTC
CDR3aa: CASGKGLRTYNEQFF
abundance: many
j_gene: TRBJ2-1
v_gene: TRBV6-1
d_gene: TRBD2

CDR3nt: TGTGTTAGCAGTCGGTTAGGCGTGGAGCAGTACTTC
CDR3aa: CVSSRLGVEQYF
abundance: -
j_gene: TRBJ2-7
v_gene: TRBV11-2
d_gene: -

CDR3nt: TGTGCCAGCAGCTTAGTGAGACTAGCGATACAAGAGACCCAGTACTTC
CDR3aa: CASSLVRLAIQETQYF
abundance: -
j_gene: TRBJ2-5
v_gene: TRBV11-2
d_gene: TRBD2

CDR3nt: TGTGCCAGCAGCTTGGGGGGTAGCGGGAGAATTAATGAGCAGTTCTTC
CDR3aa: CASSLGGSGRINEQFF
abundance: -
j_gene: TRBJ2-1
v_gene: TRBV5-4
d_gene: TRBD2

CDR3nt: TGTGCCTGGAGTATCTCGGGGAGAGGCAATCAGCCCCAGCATTTT
CDR3aa: CAWSISGRGNQPQHF
abundance: -
j_gene: TRBJ1-5
v_gene: TRBV30
d_gene: -

CDR3nt: TGTGCCAGCAGGGCGACAGGGGCGCGGAGCAATCAGCCCCAGCATTTT
CDR3aa: CASRATGARSNQPQHF
abundance: many
j_gene: TRBJ1-5
v_gene: TRBV6-5
d_gene: TRBD1

CDR3nt: TGTGCCACCAGTGATTTTGGGGCTGAAGCTTTCTTT
CDR3aa: CATSDFGAEAFF
abundance: few
j_gene: TRBJ1-1
v_gene: TRBV24-1
d_gene: -

CDR3nt: TGTGTCAGCAGTCTAGGTGGGACAGGTATCTCTGGGACCAACGTCCTGACTTTC
CDR3aa: CVSSLGGTGISGTNVLTF
abundance: -
j_gene: TRBJ2-6
v_gene: TRBV11-2
d_gene: TRBD1

CDR3nt: TGCGCCAGCAGGGACGGGCGGGAGACCCAGTACTTC
CDR3aa: CASRDGRETQYF
abundance: -
j_gene: TRBJ2-5
v_gene: TRBV10-2
d_gene: -

CDR3nt: TGTGCCAGCAGCTTAGATGGGCCCAGCACTTCTGAGCAGTTCTTC
CDR3aa: CASSLDGPSTSEQFF
abundance: many
j_gene: TRBJ2-1
v_gene: TRBV11-2
d_gene: -

CDR3nt: TGTGCCAGCAGTTCCCCGAGAACTGACGGATACGAGCAGTACTTC
CDR3aa: CASSSPRTDGYEQYF
abundance: few
j_gene: TRBJ2-7
v_gene: TRBV6-5
d_gene: -

CDR3nt: TGTGCCAGCAGCCTACGGACTAGTATCTTCGCAGATACGCAGTATTTT
CDR3aa: CASSLRTSIFADTQYF
abundance: few
j_gene: TRBJ2-3
v_gene: TRBV12-1
d_gene: -

CDR3nt: TGTGCCTGGAGTGGGTACGAGGAGAGCGGGATCTTC
CDR3aa: CAWSGYEESGIF
abundance: -
j_gene: TRBJ2-1
v_gene: TRBV30
d_gene: TRBD2

CDR3nt: TGTGCCAGCAGCCAATACAAGCTTAATGAGCAGTTCTTC
CDR3aa: CASSQYKLNEQFF
abundance: -
j_gene: TRBJ2-1
v_gene: TRBV14
d_gene: -

CDR3nt: TGTGCCAGCACAGCACCGGGACTACCCTCCTACGAGCAGTACTTC
CDR3aa: CASTAPGLPSYEQYF
abundance: few
j_gene: TRBJ2-7
v_gene: TRBV28
d_gene: TRBD2

CDR3nt: TGTGCCGACAGCCCGGACAGGGGAAGGGAGCAGTACTTC
CDR3aa: CADSPDRGREQYF
abundance: -
j_gene: TRBJ2-7
v_gene: TRBV11-2
d_gene: TRBD1

CDR3nt: TGCGCCAGCAGCCAGACTAGCGGGAGATCGCAGTATTTT
CDR3aa: CASSQTSGRSQYF
abundance: many
j_gene: TRBJ2-3
v_gene: TRBV4-3
d_gene: TRBD2

CDR3nt: TGTGTCTCACGGGGGACGGCCTCCTACGAGCGGTACTTC
CDR3aa: CVSRGTASYERYF
abundance: -
j_gene: TRBJ2-7
v_gene: TRBV6-2/TRBV6-3
d_gene: -

CDR3nt: TGTGCCAGCAACCAAGAAAGTAACGATCAGTACTTC
CDR3aa: CASNQESNDQYF
abundance: once
j_gene: TRBJ2-7
v_gene: TRBV4-2
d_gene: -

CDR3nt: TGTGTCAGCAGCTTCCGTGCTAACGTCGGCTCCTACGAGCAGTACTTC
CDR3aa: CVSSFRANVGSYEQYF
abundance: -
j_gene: TRBJ2-7
v_gene: TRBV11-2
d_gene: -

CDR3nt: -
CDR3aa: CASSFGVGISYEHYF
abundance: -
j_gene: TRBJ2-7
v_gene: TRBV11-2
d_gene: -